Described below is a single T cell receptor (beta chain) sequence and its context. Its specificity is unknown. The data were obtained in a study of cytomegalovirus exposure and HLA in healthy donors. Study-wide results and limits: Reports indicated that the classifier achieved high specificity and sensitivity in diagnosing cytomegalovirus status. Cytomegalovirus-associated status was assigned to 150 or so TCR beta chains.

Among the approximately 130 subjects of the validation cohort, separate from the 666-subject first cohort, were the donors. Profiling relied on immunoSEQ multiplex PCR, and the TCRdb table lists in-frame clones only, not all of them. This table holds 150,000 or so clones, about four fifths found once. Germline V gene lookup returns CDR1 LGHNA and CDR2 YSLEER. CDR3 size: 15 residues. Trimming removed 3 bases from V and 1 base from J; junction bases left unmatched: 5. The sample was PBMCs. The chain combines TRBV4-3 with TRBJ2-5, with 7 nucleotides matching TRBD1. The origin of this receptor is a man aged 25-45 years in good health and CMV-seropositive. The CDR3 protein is CASSQAGQAQETQYF. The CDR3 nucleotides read TGCGCCAGCAGCCAGGCTGGACAGGCCCAAGAGACCCAGTACTTC.